These 8 T cell receptor beta chains share one sample of origin, sequenced in a study of CXCR3 chemokines and chemotherapy response in bladder cancer. Each CDR3 protein is one row after TCRdb ran MiXCR on the PCR reads. The sample yields approximately 13,000 distinct CDR3 sequences, around 12% seen once. Collection of the sample occurred from a patient whose treatment included neoadjuvant chemotherapy. The receptor source for this set is a human donor with bladder cancer that did not respond to neoadjuvant chemotherapy.

This clonotype came up many times. J is TRBJ1-5 and V is TRBV27, with TRBD1 as a possible D gene (6 bases). The V end lost 6 bases, the J end lost 7 bases, and 16 bases lay between the germline ends. Germline V gene lookup returns CDR1 MNHEY and CDR2 SMNVEV (reference sequence). This CDR3 contains 14 residues. The CDR3 nucleotides are TGTGCCAGCAGCCTAGGGGGGGCTGACCAGCCCCAGCATTTT. It codes for CASSLGGADQPQHF.

The chain's CDR3 is CSPGQGGYTF. CDR3 sequence (DNA): TGCAGTCCGGGACAGGGCGGCTACACCTTC. The chain is built from TRBV20-1 and TRBJ1-2; TRBD1 matches 9 bases. The CDR3 runs 10 residues. The V segment lost 8 bases and the J segment 8 bases; nucleotides outside the gene matches: 3. CDR1 is DFQATT, CDR2 SNEGSKA, per germline (reference sequence).

By frequency in the sample, this clonotype is medium-sized. This chain links TRBV5-6 with TRBJ2-4, with 9 bases identical to TRBD1. Losses at the gene ends were 4 bases for V and 7 bases for J; bases not matched to a gene: 3. The germline V gene encodes CDR1 SGHDT and CDR2 YYEEEE. The CDR3 is 13 residues long. CDR3: CASSGTGLNIQYF. CDR3 DNA sequence: TGTGCCAGCAGCGGGACAGGGCTGAACATTCAGTACTTC.

This clonotype was seen many times. This chain connects TRBV15 to TRBJ1-5; TRBD1 is a possible D gene (6 bases). Trimming removed 4 bases from V and 4 bases from J, with 8 bases in between. This CDR3 contains 13 residues. CDR1 is LNHNV, CDR2 YYDKDF, per germline (reference sequence). CDR3: CATSTQGNQPQHF. DNA for the CDR3: TGTGCCACCAGCACACAGGGAAATCAGCCCCAGCATTTT.

The genes are TRBV7-3 and TRBJ2-1; 8 nucleotides align to TRBD2. V shed 5 bases and J 6 bases; nucleotides not matched to a gene: 12. The CDR3 loop spans 16 amino acids. From germline, CDR1 is SGHTA and CDR2 FQGTGA. In DNA, the CDR3 is TGTGCCAGCAGCGCCACGGGACTAGAGAAGGGCAATGAGCAGTTCTTC. It yields the protein CASSATGLEKGNEQFF.

The V and J genes are TRBV20-1 and TRBJ2-2; no definite D call. The CDR3 sequence is 11 residues long. Germline V lookup: CDR1 DFQATT, CDR2 SNEGSKA (reference sequence). Trimming took 3 bases from V and 8 from J, leaving 7 bases between them. CDR3 in amino acids: CSASRAGELFF. The CDR3, as DNA: TGCAGTGCTAGTAGGGCTGGGGAGCTGTTTTTT.

At least ten counts were recorded for this clonotype. The rearrangement uses TRBV29-1 and TRBJ1-2; TRBD1 might be the D (5 bases). V lost 1 base and J 8 bases, leaving 14 bases between the germline ends. The CDR3 sequence is 13 residues long. Germline V lookup: CDR1 SQVTM, CDR2 ANQGSEA. CDR3 DNA sequence: TGCAGCGTTGAAGCAGGTGAGGGGTCCGGCTACACCTTC. Translating gives CSVEAGEGSGYTF. The full variable domain, in which reference TRBV29-1 and TRBJ1-2 provide the parts outside the CDR3, is SAVISQKPSRDICQRGTSLTIQCQVDSQVTMMFWYRQQPGQSLTLIATANQGSEATYESGFVIDKFPISRPNLTFSTLTVSNMSPEDSSIYLCSVEAGEGSGYTFGSGTRLTVV.

At least ten counts were recorded for this clonotype. This chain joins TRBV6-6 and TRBJ2-3, with D unresolved. Trimming took off 2 bases at V and 5 bases at J, with 8 bases between the two ends. The CDR3 loop spans 13 amino acids. In germline, CDR1 is MNHNY, CDR2 SVGAGI (reference sequence). CDR3 sequence (DNA): TGTGCCAGCAGTTACGGTGTGCAAGATACGCAGTATTTT. It specifies CASSYGVQDTQYF.